The text below deals with one T cell receptor (beta chain). This sample was taken from a study of blood T cell repertoires in COVID-19. Study-level information: Material from acute and convalescent COVID-19 was sourced from the United States, Italy and Spain.

Sequencing used immunoSEQ multiplex PCR; TCRdb keeps in-frame clones, though not all of them. The table lists over 50,000 clones, 80% to 90% of them singletons, with approximately 3.8% in the top ten. Germline V lookup: CDR1 SGHVS, CDR2 FQNEAQ. The CDR3 is made up of 16 amino acids. V shed 2 bases, J shed 8 bases, and the junction held 8 bases outside the gene matches. The chain links TRBV7-8 to TRBJ2-1; 11 bases are shared with TRBD2. The receptor was derived from a woman between 35 and 50 years old with acute COVID-19. Material: PBMCs or T cells enriched from blood (not recorded which). Written as DNA, the CDR3 is TGTGCCAGCAGCTTACGCACTAGCGGGAGTAACGATGAGCAGTTCTTC. This encodes CASSLRTSGSNDEQFF.